A selection of T cell receptor beta chains follows, all from one sample in a study of OX40 agonist ivuxolimab in advanced cancers. The assay was immunoSEQ multiplex PCR, and TCRdb's table has in-frame clones only and misses some. The sample records 20,000 to 25,000 clones, under 95% being singletons. This specimen consisted of CD4+ or CD8+ T cells sorted from blood, obtained in a trial of the OX40 agonist ivuxolimab. The source is an adult with an advanced solid tumor such as melanoma, head and neck, liver or kidney cancer. Each CDR3 is given with its conserved first and last residue. D genes are given only for firm matches. Clone size is given for some rows only: seen once, a few or many times, or a class if the clone is expanded.

TRBJ2-7,TRBV28,NA,NA,TGTGCCAGCAGTCGCAGGGGAAGCTACGAGCAGTACTTC,CASSRRGSYEQYF
TRBJ1-2,TRBV19,NA,NA,TGTGCCAGTAGTATAGTAGGGACGGGTTATGGCTACACCTTC,CASSIVGTGYGYTF
TRBJ2-7,TRBV6-1,NA,TRBD2,TGTGCCAGCAGTGAAGGGACTAGCGGGTTCTCCTACGAGCAGTACTTC,CASSEGTSGFSYEQYF
TRBJ2-1,TRBV5-4,medium-sized,NA,TGTGCCAGCATCGACTCCGGGTCGAGCGGTGAGCAGTTCTTC,CASIDSGSSGEQFF
TRBJ1-6,TRBV4-2,NA,TRBD1,TGTGCCAGCAGCCCAGGACAGGGTAACAATTCACCCCTCCACTTT,CASSPGQGNNSPLHF
TRBJ1-3,TRBV7-9,NA,TRBD1,TGTGCCAGCAGCACTACACAGGGGAACTCTGGAAACACCATATATTTT,CASSTTQGNSGNTIYF
TRBJ2-1,TRBV14,NA,NA,TGTGCCAGCAGCCAATACCTTGCGGTTTCCTACAATGAGCAGTTCTTC,CASSQYLAVSYNEQFF
TRBJ2-7,TRBV7-9,NA,TRBD1,TGTGCCAGCAGCCTGGGACAGAGACCTTACGAGCAGTACTTC,CASSLGQRPYEQYF
TRBJ2-1,TRBV6-5,NA,NA,TGTGCCAGCAGTCCATATTCTACGGCGGGTGAGCAGTTCTTC,CASSPYSTAGEQFF
TRBJ2-7,TRBV4-1,NA,NA,TGCGCCAGCAGCCAAGAGGACACGGGCCTCTCCTACGAGCAGTACTTC,CASSQEDTGLSYEQYF
TRBJ2-7,TRBV7-9,once,TRBD1,TGTGCCAGCAGCTTAGCTTATGGGACAGGGGGCGCGCAAGGCTACGAGCAGTACTTC,CASSLAYGTGGAQGYEQYF
TRBJ2-7,TRBV27,NA,TRBD2,TGTGCCAGCAGACTAGCGGCCGGCTACGAGCAGTACTTC,CASRLAAGYEQYF
TRBJ2-7,TRBV25-1,NA,TRBD1,TGTGCCAGCAGTGGCACCGGGACAGGGGGCTACGAGCAGTACTTC,CASSGTGTGGYEQYF